This T cell receptor (beta chain) was sequenced in a study of Graves' ophthalmopathy and Graves' hyperthyroidism. RNA transcripts served as template for amplifying TCR beta CDR3 sequences. Following a first-round RT-PCR that used HTBI primers, a second-round multiplex PCR was carried out. TCRdb re-derived calls from the multiplex PCR reads in MiXCR, one entry per CDR3 protein. The sample shows 1 million to 1.3 million distinct CDR3 sequences, 35% to 45% of them seen only once. Points from the study as a whole: Blood also contained most of the expanded thyroid clonotypes above 0.001 frequency. Between ophthalmopathy and stable hyperthyroidism, a 13-signature model drew a separation with nearly 90% sensitivity and just under 83% specificity.

The CDR3 is 16 amino acids. In germline, CDR1 is SGHVS, CDR2 FQNEAQ. Trimming cost V 5 bases and J 5 bases; bases outside gene matches: 11. None of the included patients had other autoimmune diseases, uncontrolled infections, pregnancy or lactation, as these led to exclusion. Many counts were recorded for this clonotype. Antigen: not known. The rearrangement links TRBV7-8 to TRBJ2-7; 11 nucleotides match TRBD2. The sequenced sample consisted of peripheral blood or thyroid tissue (not recorded which). This TCR came from an adult man with Graves' hyperthyroidism. CDR3 bases: TGTGCCAGCAGCCCCAAGACTAGCGGGGTTTGGCACGAGCAGTACTTC. This encodes CASSPKTSGVWHEQYF.